The clone carrying this TCR beta chain came up once. These data belong to a study of blood T cell repertoires in COVID-19. Study as a whole: Sources were T cells, B-cell-depleted T cells, or PBMCs; the material itself was cDNA or gDNA.

Profiled with immunoSEQ multiplex PCR; TCRdb holds only in-frame clones, not every one. Of around 220,000 clones listed, around 80% are singletons. V was pared by 4 bases and J by 8 bases, with 9 bases of the junction left unmatched. The CDR3 has 14 amino acids. CDR1 is MDHEN, CDR2 SYDVKM, per germline. The rearrangement joins TRBV28 to TRBJ1-2, with TRBD1 matching over 8 bases. This receptor was identified in a woman aged 40 to 50 with active or convalescent COVID-19. Sample: peripheral blood. This CDR3 is CASSSPGGAGGYTF. The CDR3 coding sequence is TGTGCCAGCAGTTCCCCAGGGGGCGCGGGGGGCTACACCTTC.